What follows is one T cell receptor beta chain and its context. Antigen unknown. This sample was taken from a study of shared clonotypes between healthy human individuals. At the level of the study: With ages of 18 to 49, the donors were a couple of women and a few men.

Method: immunoSEQ multiplex PCR; TCRdb's copy keeps in-frame clones and lacks some. The table has 950,000 to 1,100,000 clones, approximately 72% seen once. Whole-study findings and limits: Estimated richness values were generally larger in naive subsets than in memory subsets. Generation of non-shared clonotypes was less probable than generation of clonotypes shared by all four donors.

The V end was cut by 8 bases, the J end by 0 bases, with 15 bases between. CDR3 length equals 15 residues. Germline lookup yields CDR1 SGHRS and CDR2 YFSETQ. The specimen was memory CD4+ T cells sorted from blood. This sample's subset: CD45RA-negative fraction. This clonotype originated in a man between 18 and 35 years old in good health. This chain links TRBV5-1 with TRBJ2-4; perhaps TRBD1 as D (6 bases). For the CDR3, the DNA is TGCGCCAGAAGAGGACAGTCGCTAGCCAAAAACATTCAGTACTTC. Residues: CARRGQSLAKNIQYF.